The rows below give T cell receptor beta chains drawn from one sample of a study of blood T cell repertoires in COVID-19. The data were produced by immunoSEQ multiplex PCR, yet TCRdb's version contains in-frame clones alone and is incomplete. The sample holds roughly 190,000 clones, approximately 89% seen once. The sequenced material came from PBMCs or T cells enriched from blood (not recorded which). The receptors here all came from a woman aged 18-29 years who had recovered from COVID-19. CDR3s include the opening cysteine and the closing phenylalanine or tryptophan. A D gene is named only where the DNA matches it firmly. Size is omitted from some rows. Given values are once, few, many or a class for expanded clones.

TRBV28	TRBJ1-1	NA	NA	TGTGCCAGCAGTGGACTATCGTACACTGAAGCTTTCTTT	CASSGLSYTEAFF
TRBV6-5	TRBJ1-1	NA	NA	TGTGCCAGCCGACAATTGAACACTGAAGCTTTCTTT	CASRQLNTEAFF
TRBV13	TRBJ2-5	TRBD1	NA	TGTGCCAGCAGCATTACAGGGGGAAGGGAAGAGACCCAGTACTTC	CASSITGGREETQYF
TRBV2	TRBJ2-5	NA	NA	TGTGCCAGCAGAGGGGGTGCCGAGACCCAGTACTTC	CASRGGAETQYF
TRBV29-1	TRBJ2-7	NA	NA	TGCAGCGTGGACCAGGGGTACGAGCAGTACTTC	CSVDQGYEQYF
TRBV27	TRBJ2-7	TRBD1	NA	TGTGCCAGCAGTTTCTCCAGGGGGCGGCACGAGCAGTACTTC	CASSFSRGRHEQYF
TRBV28	TRBJ2-7	NA	NA	TGTGCCAGCAGGGCAAACTACGAGCAGTACTTC	CASRANYEQYF
TRBV5-4	TRBJ2-1	NA	once	TGTGCCAGCAGCCGTTATGGTGGCAGGGGACGGAATGAGCAGTTCTTC	CASSRYGGRGRNEQFF
TRBV9	TRBJ2-4	TRBD1	NA	TGTGCCAGCAGCCCGGGACAGGGGTTCACCATTCAGTACTTC	CASSPGQGFTIQYF
TRBV27	TRBJ2-1	NA	NA	TGTGCCAGCAGGATAATACAGAGCTCCTACAATGAGCAGTTCTTC	CASRIIQSSYNEQFF
TRBV19	TRBJ2-2	TRBD2	once	TGTGCCAGTAGTCCGCAACCGGGACTAAACACCGGGGAGCTGTTTTTT	CASSPQPGLNTGELFF
TRBV2	TRBJ2-2	NA	NA	TGTGCCAGCAGACTGGACACCGGGGAGCTGTTTTTT	CASRLDTGELFF
TRBV5-1	TRBJ1-1	NA	NA	TGCGCCAGCAGCGTGGGAGGGTCCAGTTTCAATATGAACACTGAAGCTTTCTTT	CASSVGGSSFNMNTEAFF
TRBV11-1	TRBJ2-7	TRBD2	NA	TGTGCCAGCAGCAGAAGCGGGAGGGCCTACGAGCAGTACTTC	CASSRSGRAYEQYF
TRBV5-4	TRBJ2-3	NA	once	TGTGCCAGCAGCTTGGGTCAAACTAGCACAGATACGCAGTATTTT	CASSLGQTSTDTQYF
TRBV28	TRBJ1-1	TRBD1	NA	TGTGCCAGCAGTTTGGGGGGTAAAGGGGGCCTTAACACTGAAGCTTTCTTT	CASSLGGKGGLNTEAFF
TRBV28	TRBJ2-7	NA	once	TGTGCCAGCACCCAGGGTGGTGCTTACGAGCAGTACTTC	CASTQGGAYEQYF
TRBV10-3	TRBJ2-7	TRBD2	NA	TGTGCCACAACTGCGGGAGGGCCCTACGAGCAGTACTTC	CATTAGGPYEQYF
TRBV28	TRBJ1-6	TRBD1	NA	TGTGCCAGCAGTTTGGGACAGTCAATTCAGTCCCTCCACTTT	CASSLGQSIQSLHF
TRBV9	TRBJ1-1	NA	once	TGTGCCAGCAGCGTAGGAGTTCGGGGGAACACTGAAGCTTTCTTT	CASSVGVRGNTEAFF
TRBV29-1	TRBJ1-2	TRBD1	NA	TGCAGCGCCTTGGACAGGGGTCGGAACTATGGCTACACCTTC	CSALDRGRNYGYTF
TRBV28	TRBJ2-7	TRBD2	NA	TGTGCCAGCCCACCGTCTCGACTAGCGGGTGAAGGGGAGCAGTACTTC	CASPPSRLAGEGEQYF
TRBV27	TRBJ2-3	NA	NA	TGTGCCAGCAGAAGGGAGCTCACAGATACGCAGTATTTT	CASRRELTDTQYF
TRBV7-6	TRBJ2-7	TRBD1	NA	TGTGCCAGCAGCTTGGGACAGAACTACGAGCAGTACTTC	CASSLGQNYEQYF
TRBV5-6	TRBJ1-3	NA	NA	TGTGCCAGCAGCTTGGGAGGGCAGACTGGAAACACCATATATTTT	CASSLGGQTGNTIYF
TRBV27	TRBJ1-5	NA	NA	TGTGCCAGCAGACTTAACCCCCGGACAGTTCGAAATCAGCCCCAGCATTTT	CASRLNPRTVRNQPQHF
TRBV6-5	TRBJ1-5	NA	once	TGTGCCAGCAGACTGACACAGGGTAACCAGCCCCAGCATTTT	CASRLTQGNQPQHF
TRBV2	TRBJ2-1	TRBD2	NA	TGTGCCAGCAGTAATCGGGCGGGGGGGGACAATGAGCAGTTCTTC	CASSNRAGGDNEQFF
TRBV28	TRBJ2-3	TRBD2	NA	TGTGCCAGCAGTTTAGAGGCGGGAGGGGGGGCAGATACGCAGTATTTT	CASSLEAGGGADTQYF
TRBV19	TRBJ2-1	TRBD2	NA	TGTGCCAGTAGTGGGGGGACTAGCGGGTACAATGAGCAGTTCTTC	CASSGGTSGYNEQFF
TRBV6-6	TRBJ2-5	NA	NA	TGTGCCAGCAGTATCCGCCAAGAGACCCAGTACTTC	CASSIRQETQYF
TRBV6-6	TRBJ2-2	TRBD1	NA	TGTGCCACCCTCGAGGACAGGGGTTCCGGGGAGCTGTTTTTT	CATLEDRGSGELFF
TRBV1	TRBJ1-6	NA	NA	TGCACCAGCACCGATTACCACCATCTCCCTCTAAATTCACCCCTCCACTTT	CTSTDYHHLPLNSPLHF
TRBV6-5	TRBJ2-7	NA	NA	TGTGCCAGCGCCCGGGGGCAGGGAGGGTCCTACGAGCAGTACTTC	CASARGQGGSYEQYF
TRBV9	TRBJ1-2	TRBD1	NA	TGTGCCAGCAGCGTAGGAGGGGACAGTGCCTATGGCTACACCTTC	CASSVGGDSAYGYTF
TRBV2	TRBJ1-3	NA	few	TGTGCCAGCAGCGGGCCCAGGGATCTACTGGCTGGAAACACCATATATTTT	CASSGPRDLLAGNTIYF
TRBV5-4	TRBJ1-2	NA	NA	TGTGCCAGCAGCTTGGGTGCGAGCTATGGCTACACCTTC	CASSLGASYGYTF